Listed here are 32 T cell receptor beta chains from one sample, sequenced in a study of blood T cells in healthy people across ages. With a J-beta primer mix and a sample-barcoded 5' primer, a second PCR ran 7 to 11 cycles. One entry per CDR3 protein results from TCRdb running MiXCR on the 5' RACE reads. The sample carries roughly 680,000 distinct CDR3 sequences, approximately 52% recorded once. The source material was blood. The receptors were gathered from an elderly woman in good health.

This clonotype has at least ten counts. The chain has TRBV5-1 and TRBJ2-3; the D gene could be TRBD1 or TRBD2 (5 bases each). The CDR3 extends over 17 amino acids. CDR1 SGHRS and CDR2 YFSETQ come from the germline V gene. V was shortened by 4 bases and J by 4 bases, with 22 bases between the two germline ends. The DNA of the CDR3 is TGCGCCAGCAGCCTCAGCGCAGGTGGGACGGTCGCAGATACGCAGTATTTT. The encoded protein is CASSLSAGGTVADTQYF. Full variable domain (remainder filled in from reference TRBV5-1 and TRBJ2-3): KAGVTQTPRYLIKTRGQQVTLSCSPISGHRSVSWYQQTPGQGLQFLFEYFSETQRNKGNFPGRFSGRQFSNSRSEMNVSTLELGDSALYLCASSLSAGGTVADTQYFGPGTRLTVL.

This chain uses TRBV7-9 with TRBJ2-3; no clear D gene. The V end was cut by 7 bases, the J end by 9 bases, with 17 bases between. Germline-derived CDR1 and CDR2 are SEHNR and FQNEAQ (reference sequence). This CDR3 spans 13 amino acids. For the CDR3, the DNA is TGTGCCAGCATCGTGATGAGTTTGGAGACGCAGTATTTT. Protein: CASIVMSLETQYF.

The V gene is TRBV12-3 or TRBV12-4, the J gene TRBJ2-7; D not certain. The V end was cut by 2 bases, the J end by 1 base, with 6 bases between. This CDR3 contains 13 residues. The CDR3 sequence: CASSLSASYEQYF. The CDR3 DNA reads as TGTGCCAGCAGTTTATCGGCTTCCTACGAGCAGTACTTC.

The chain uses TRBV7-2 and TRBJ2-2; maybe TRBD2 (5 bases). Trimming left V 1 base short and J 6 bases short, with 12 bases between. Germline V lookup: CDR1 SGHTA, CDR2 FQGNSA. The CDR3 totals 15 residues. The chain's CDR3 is CASSLESLAPGELFF. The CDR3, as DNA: TGTGCCAGCAGCTTAGAAAGTCTAGCCCCCGGGGAGCTGTTTTTT.

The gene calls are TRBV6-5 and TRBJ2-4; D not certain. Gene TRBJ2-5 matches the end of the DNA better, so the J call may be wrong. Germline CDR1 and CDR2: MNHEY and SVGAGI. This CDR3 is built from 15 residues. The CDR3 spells CASRVGQAIQETQYF. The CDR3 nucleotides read TGTGCCAGCAGAGTAGGGCAGGCAATCCAAGAGACCCAGTACTTC.

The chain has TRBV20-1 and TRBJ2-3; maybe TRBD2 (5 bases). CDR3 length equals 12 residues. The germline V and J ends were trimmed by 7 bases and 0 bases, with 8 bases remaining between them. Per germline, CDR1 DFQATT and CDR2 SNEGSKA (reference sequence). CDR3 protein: CSGRTSTDTQYF. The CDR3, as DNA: TGCAGTGGAAGGACTAGCACAGATACGCAGTATTTT.

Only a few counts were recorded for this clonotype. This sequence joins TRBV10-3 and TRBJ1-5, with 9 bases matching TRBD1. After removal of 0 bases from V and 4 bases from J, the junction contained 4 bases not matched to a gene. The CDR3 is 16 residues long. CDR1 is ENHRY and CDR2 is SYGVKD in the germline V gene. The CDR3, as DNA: TGTGCCATCAGTGAGTCTGCCGGGACAGGGAATCAGCCCCAGCATTTT. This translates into CAISESAGTGNQPQHF.

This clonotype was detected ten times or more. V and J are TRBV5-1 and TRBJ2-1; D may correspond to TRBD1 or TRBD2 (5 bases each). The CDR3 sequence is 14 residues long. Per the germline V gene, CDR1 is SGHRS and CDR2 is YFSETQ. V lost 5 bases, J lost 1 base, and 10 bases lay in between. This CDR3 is CASSWDPSYNEQFF. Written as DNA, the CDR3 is TGCGCCAGCAGTTGGGACCCGTCCTACAATGAGCAGTTCTTC.

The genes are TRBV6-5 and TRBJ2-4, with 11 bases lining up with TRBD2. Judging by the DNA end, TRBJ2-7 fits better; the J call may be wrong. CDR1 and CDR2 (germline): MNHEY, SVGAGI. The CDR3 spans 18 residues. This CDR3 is CASRYRILTSGRAYEQYF. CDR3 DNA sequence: TGTGCCAGCAGATACAGGATACTAACTAGCGGGAGAGCCTACGAGCAGTACTTC.

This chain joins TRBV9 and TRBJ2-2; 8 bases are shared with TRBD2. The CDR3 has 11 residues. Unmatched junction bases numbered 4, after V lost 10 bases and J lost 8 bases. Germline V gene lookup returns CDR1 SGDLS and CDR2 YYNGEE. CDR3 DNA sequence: TGTGCCTCCGGGGGGGTTGGGGAGCTGTTTTTT. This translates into CASGGVGELFF. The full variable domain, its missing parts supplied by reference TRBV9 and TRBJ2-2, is DSGVTQTPKHLITATGQRVTLRCSPRSGDLSVYWYQQSLDQGLQFLIQYYNGEERAKGNILERFSAQQFPDLHSELNLSSLELGDSALYFCASGGVGELFFGEGSRLTVL.

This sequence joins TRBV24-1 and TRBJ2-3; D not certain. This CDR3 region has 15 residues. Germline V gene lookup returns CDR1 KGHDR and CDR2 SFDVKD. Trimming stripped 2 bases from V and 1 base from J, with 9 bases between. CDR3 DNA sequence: TGTGCCACCAGTGATTGGCCTAACGGCACAGATACGCAGTATTTT. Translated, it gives CATSDWPNGTDTQYF.

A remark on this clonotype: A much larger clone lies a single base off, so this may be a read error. The CDR3 sequence is CSTRDGLGYGYTF. The CDR3 bases are TGCAGTACTAGAGACGGACTTGGCTATGGCTACACCTTC. The chain joins TRBV20-1 to TRBJ1-2; D call uncertain. The CDR3 loop spans 13 amino acids. From germline, CDR1 is DFQATT and CDR2 SNEGSKA (reference sequence).

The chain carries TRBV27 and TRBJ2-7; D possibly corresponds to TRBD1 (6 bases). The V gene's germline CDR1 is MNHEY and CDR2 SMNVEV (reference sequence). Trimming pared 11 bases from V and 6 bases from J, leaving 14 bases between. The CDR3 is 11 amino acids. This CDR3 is CAVQGNTEQYF. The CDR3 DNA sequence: TGTGCCGTACAGGGTAATACCGAGCAGTACTTC.

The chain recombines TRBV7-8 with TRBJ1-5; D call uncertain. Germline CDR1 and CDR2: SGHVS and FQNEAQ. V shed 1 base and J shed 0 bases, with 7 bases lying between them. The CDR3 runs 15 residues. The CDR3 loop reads CASSLVRGSNQPQHF. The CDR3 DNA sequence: TGTGCCAGCAGCTTAGTGCGGGGTAGCAATCAGCCCCAGCATTTT.

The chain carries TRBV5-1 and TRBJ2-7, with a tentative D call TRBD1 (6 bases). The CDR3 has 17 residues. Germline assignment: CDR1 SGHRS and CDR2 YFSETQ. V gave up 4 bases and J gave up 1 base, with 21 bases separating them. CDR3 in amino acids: CASSPIVRGQGSYEQYF. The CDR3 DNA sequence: TGCGCCAGCAGCCCGATTGTGAGAGGCCAGGGGTCCTACGAGCAGTACTTC.

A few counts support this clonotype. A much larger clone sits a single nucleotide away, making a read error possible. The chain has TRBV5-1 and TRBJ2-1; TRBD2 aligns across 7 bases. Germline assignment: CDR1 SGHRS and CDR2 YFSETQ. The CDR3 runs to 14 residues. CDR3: CASGLEAGRNEQFF. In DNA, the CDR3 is TGCGCCAGCGGCTTGGAAGCGGGACGGAATGAGCAGTTCTTC.

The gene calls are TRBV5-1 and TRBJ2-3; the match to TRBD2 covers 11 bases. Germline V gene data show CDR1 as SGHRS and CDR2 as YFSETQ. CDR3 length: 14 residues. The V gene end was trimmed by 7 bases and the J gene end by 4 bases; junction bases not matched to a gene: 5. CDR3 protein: CASGTSGGSDTQYF. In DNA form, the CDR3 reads TGCGCCAGCGGGACTAGCGGAGGCTCAGATACGCAGTATTTT.

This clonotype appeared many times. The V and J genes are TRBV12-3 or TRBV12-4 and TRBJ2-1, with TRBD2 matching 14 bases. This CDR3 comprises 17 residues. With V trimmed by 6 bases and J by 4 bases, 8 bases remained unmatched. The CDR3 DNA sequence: TGTGCCAGCAGCCTCGGGACTAGCGGGAGCTGGTACAATGAGCAGTTCTTC. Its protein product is CASSLGTSGSWYNEQFF.

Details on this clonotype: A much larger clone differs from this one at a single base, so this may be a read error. CDR3 DNA sequence: TGTGCCAGCAGCTTGGCCGGGCTAGCGGGAGGTAATGAGCAGTACTTC. As protein: CASSLAGLAGGNEQYF. This chain uses TRBV5-5 with TRBJ2-5; 11 positions match TRBD2. V lost 0 bases to trimming and J lost 11 bases; unmatched junction nucleotides: 12. The CDR3 loop spans 16 amino acids. The V gene's germline CDR1 is SGHKS and CDR2 YYEKEE (reference sequence).

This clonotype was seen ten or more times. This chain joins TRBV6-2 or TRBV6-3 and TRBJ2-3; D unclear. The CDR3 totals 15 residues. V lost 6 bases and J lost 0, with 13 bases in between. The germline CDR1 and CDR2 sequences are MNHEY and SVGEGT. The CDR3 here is CASRQWRISTDTQYF. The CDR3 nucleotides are TGTGCCAGCAGACAGTGGCGGATTAGCACAGATACGCAGTATTTT.

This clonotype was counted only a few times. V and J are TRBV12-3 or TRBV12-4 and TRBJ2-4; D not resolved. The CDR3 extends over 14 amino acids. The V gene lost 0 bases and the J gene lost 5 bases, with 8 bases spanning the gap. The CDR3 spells CASSLASEQNIQYF. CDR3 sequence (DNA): TGTGCCAGCAGTTTAGCGAGCGAACAAAACATTCAGTACTTC.

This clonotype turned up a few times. CDR3 sequence (DNA): TGTGCCAGCATCTCGGGGGGTAGGAACACTGAAGCTTTCTTT. Its translation is CASISGGRNTEAFF. The rearrangement links TRBV12-3 or TRBV12-4 to TRBJ1-1, with a possible D match to TRBD1 (5 bases). The CDR3 extends over 14 amino acids. Trimming pared 7 bases from V and 1 base from J, leaving 13 bases between.

In DNA form, the CDR3 reads TGTGCCAGCAGCGGTAGCGGGGTATCCTACAATGAGCAGTTCTTC. Translated: CASSGSGVSYNEQFF. The V call is TRBV9, the J call TRBJ2-1; TRBD2 agrees at 8 bases. Germline CDR1 reads SGDLS; CDR2 reads YYNGEE. The CDR3 length is 15 residues. Germline trimming cut 3 bases from V and 1 base from J; bases unmatched to any gene: 3.

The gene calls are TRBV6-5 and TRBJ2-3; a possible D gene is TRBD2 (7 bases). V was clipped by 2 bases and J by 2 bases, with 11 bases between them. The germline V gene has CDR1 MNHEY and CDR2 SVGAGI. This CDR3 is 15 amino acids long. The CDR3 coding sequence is TGTGCCAGCAGTTACAGGCGGGGGCCCACAGATACGCAGTATTTT. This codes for CASSYRRGPTDTQYF.

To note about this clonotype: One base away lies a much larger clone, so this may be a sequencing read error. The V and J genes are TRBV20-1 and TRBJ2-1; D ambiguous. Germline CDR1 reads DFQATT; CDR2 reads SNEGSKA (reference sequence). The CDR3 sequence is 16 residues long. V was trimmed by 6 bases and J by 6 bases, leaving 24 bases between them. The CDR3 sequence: CSAQIHTLVGFNEQFF. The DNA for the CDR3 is TGCAGTGCCCAAATACATACCTTAGTGGGTTTCAATGAGCAGTTCTTC.

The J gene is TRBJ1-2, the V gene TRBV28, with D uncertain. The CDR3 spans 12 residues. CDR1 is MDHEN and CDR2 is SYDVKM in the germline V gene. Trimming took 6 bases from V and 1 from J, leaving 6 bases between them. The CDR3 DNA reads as TGTGCCAGCAGGGACTATAACTATGGCTACACCTTC. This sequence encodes CASRDYNYGYTF.

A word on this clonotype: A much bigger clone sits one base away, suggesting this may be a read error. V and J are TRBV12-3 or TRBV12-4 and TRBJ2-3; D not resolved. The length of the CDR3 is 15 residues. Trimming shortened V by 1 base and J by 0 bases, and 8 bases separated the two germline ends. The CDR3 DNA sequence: TGTGCCAGCAGTTTAGTGGGATACAGCACAGATACGCAGTATTTT. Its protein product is CASSLVGYSTDTQYF.

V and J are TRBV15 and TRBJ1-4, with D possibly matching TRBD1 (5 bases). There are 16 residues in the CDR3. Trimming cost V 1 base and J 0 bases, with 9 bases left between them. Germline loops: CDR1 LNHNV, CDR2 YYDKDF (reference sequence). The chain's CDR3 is CATSRGDGATNEKLFF. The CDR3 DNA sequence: TGTGCCACCAGCAGAGGGGACGGTGCAACTAATGAAAAACTGTTTTTT.

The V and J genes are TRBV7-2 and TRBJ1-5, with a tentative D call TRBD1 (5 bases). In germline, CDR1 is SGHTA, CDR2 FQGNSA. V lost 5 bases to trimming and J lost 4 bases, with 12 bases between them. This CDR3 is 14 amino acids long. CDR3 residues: CASSVSGFNQPQHF. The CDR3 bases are TGTGCCAGCAGCGTATCAGGGTTTAATCAGCCCCAGCATTTT.

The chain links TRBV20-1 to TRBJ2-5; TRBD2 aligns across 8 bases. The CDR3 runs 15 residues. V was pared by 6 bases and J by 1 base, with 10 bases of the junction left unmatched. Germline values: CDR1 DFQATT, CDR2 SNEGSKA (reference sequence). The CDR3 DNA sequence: TGCAGTGCCTATCCCCTAGCGGGCCCCCAAGAGACCCAGTACTTC. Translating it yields CSAYPLAGPQETQYF.

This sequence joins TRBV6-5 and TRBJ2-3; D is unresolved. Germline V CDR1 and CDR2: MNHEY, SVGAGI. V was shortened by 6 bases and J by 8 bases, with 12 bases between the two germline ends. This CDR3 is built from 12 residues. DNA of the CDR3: TGTGCCAGCAGCTCGCAAGGTGGTACGCAGTATTTT. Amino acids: CASSSQGGTQYF.

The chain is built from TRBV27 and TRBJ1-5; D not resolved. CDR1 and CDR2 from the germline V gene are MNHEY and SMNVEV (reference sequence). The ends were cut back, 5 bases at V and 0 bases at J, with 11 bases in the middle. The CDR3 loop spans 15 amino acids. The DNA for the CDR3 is TGTGCCAGCAGTCCGCGCATCATTAGCAATCAGCCCCAGCATTTT. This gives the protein CASSPRIISNQPQHF.